This T cell receptor (beta chain) emerged from a study of CD8 T cells in ankylosing spondylitis. Overall study findings and caveats: One TCR beta motif, made up of under ten highly homologous variants, appeared characteristic of ankylosing spondylitis blood.

A single record per CDR3 protein comes from TCRdb applying MiXCR to the 5' RACE reads. The sample has some 700,000 distinct CDR3 sequences, 19% seen once. The CDR3 loop spans 13 amino acids. Per the germline V gene, CDR1 is SGHVS and CDR2 is FQNEAQ. V was trimmed by 5 bases and J by 3 bases, leaving 10 bases between them. There are a few counts of this clonotype. The antigen remains undetermined. What was sequenced was blood, either unsorted or a sorted T cell fraction (not recorded which). This clonotype was obtained from a male donor with ankylosing spondylitis. The V and J genes are TRBV7-8 and TRBJ1-2; possible D gene TRBD1, 5 bases. The CDR3 DNA reads as TGTGCCAGCAGCCGAGAACAGGACTATGGCTACACCTTC. Translating it yields CASSREQDYGYTF.